A single sample is the source of the 19 T cell receptor beta chains below, sequenced in a study of blood T cell repertoires in COVID-19. Method: immunoSEQ multiplex PCR; TCRdb's copy keeps in-frame clones and lacks some. This sample has roughly 140,000 clones, with approximately 79% found just once. The sequenced material came from PBMCs or T cells enriched from blood (not recorded which). All receptors derive from a man aged 50 or older who had recovered from COVID-19.

DNA for the CDR3: TGCGCCAGCAGCCAGGACAGCTCTGGAAACACCATATATTTT. Its protein is CASSQDSSGNTIYF. The genes are TRBV5-1 and TRBJ1-3; D possibly corresponds to TRBD1 (6 bases). This CDR3 has 14 amino acids. The germline V gene encodes CDR1 SGHRS and CDR2 YFSETQ. V was trimmed by 4 bases and J by 0 bases, leaving 8 bases between them.

The chain employs TRBV7-8 and TRBJ1-2; TRBD1 matches 8 bases. Germline V gene data show CDR1 as SGHVS and CDR2 as FQNEAQ. The CDR3 extends over 16 amino acids. V was clipped by 5 bases and J by 5 bases; unmatched bases: 13. The CDR3 nucleotides read TGTGCCAGCAGCCTCCGGACAGGGATGTTAGGGTATGGCTACACCTTC. This codes for CASSLRTGMLGYGYTF.

This clone was counted a few times. The rearrangement joins TRBV12-3 or TRBV12-4 to TRBJ1-2; D not resolved. V lost 6 bases and J 3 bases, leaving 11 bases between the germline ends. This CDR3 has 13 residues. The CDR3 protein is CASSPGVDYGYTF. For the CDR3, the DNA is TGTGCCAGCAGCCCGGGAGTCGACTATGGCTACACCTTC.

The chain recombines TRBV19 with TRBJ2-7; D is perhaps TRBD2 (5 bases). The CDR3 spans 14 residues. V shed 0 bases and J shed 7 bases, with 13 bases lying between them. Germline V CDR1 and CDR2: LNHDA, SQIVND (reference sequence). CDR3 residues: CASSIDDYPWEQYF. CDR3 in DNA: TGTGCCAGTAGTATAGACGACTACCCGTGGGAGCAGTACTTC.

The chain couples TRBV30 to TRBJ1-3, with unresolved D. Trimming removed 5 bases from V and 5 bases from J, with 10 bases in between. The CDR3 extends over 12 amino acids. From germline, CDR1 is GTSNPN and CDR2 SVGIG (reference sequence). The CDR3 protein is CAWPSNRNTIYF. The DNA for the CDR3 is TGTGCCTGGCCAAGCAATCGAAACACCATATATTTT.

This clone was seen more than once but under ten times. Other DNA sequences in this specimen translate into the identical CDR3. CDR3 amino acids: CASSADRVGGYTF. The CDR3 DNA sequence: TGTGCCAGCAGCGCCGACAGGGTGGGCGGCTACACCTTC. The gene calls are TRBV7-9 and TRBJ1-2, with 7 bases identical to TRBD1. The CDR3 is made up of 13 amino acids. Germline V gene lookup returns CDR1 SEHNR and CDR2 FQNEAQ (reference sequence). The V segment lost 5 bases and the J segment 8 bases; nucleotides outside the gene matches: 8.

The J gene is TRBJ1-3, the V gene TRBV19, with 9 bases identical to TRBD1. Losses at the gene ends were 6 bases for V and 2 bases for J; bases not matched to a gene: 2. CDR1 LNHDA and CDR2 SQIVND come from the germline V gene (reference sequence). CDR3 size: 14 residues. The CDR3 reads CASSRQGAGNTIYF. The DNA for the CDR3 is TGTGCCAGTAGCCGACAGGGGGCTGGAAACACCATATATTTT.

The CDR3 sequence: CASSPQRTGSQETQYF. CDR3 coding DNA: TGTGCCAGCTCACCCCAAAGGACAGGGTCCCAAGAGACCCAGTACTTC. The chain links TRBV18 to TRBJ2-5; 8 bases are shared with TRBD1. Germline CDR1 and CDR2: KGHSH and LQKENI. The junction had 7 bases not matched to a gene; V was cut back by 3 bases and J by 1 base. This CDR3 has 16 residues.

The chain has TRBV6-5 and TRBJ1-2; 7 bases line up with TRBD1. This CDR3 is 15 amino acids long. Trimming at V came to 5 bases and at J to 0 bases, leaving 6 bases not matched to a gene. The germline V gene has CDR1 MNHEY and CDR2 SVGAGI. CDR3 DNA sequence: TGTGCCAGCAGTCATGGGACAGAGACTAACTATGGCTACACCTTC. It encodes CASSHGTETNYGYTF.

The rearrangement joins TRBV29-1 to TRBJ1-1; TRBD1 might be the D (6 bases). The CDR3 sequence is 13 residues long. In germline, CDR1 is SQVTM, CDR2 ANQGSEA. Trimming removed 5 bases at V and 0 bases at J, with 10 bases between. As DNA, the CDR3 is TGCAGCGTTTACTGGGGGCTGAACACTGAAGCTTTCTTT. Amino acid sequence: CSVYWGLNTEAFF.

The chain carries TRBV7-2 and TRBJ1-2; D call uncertain. The germline gives CDR1 SGHTA, CDR2 FQGNSA. The CDR3 spans 16 residues. The ends were cut back, 4 bases at V and 5 bases at J, with 20 bases in the middle. The CDR3 loop reads CASSSTPGVVWYGYTF. The DNA of the CDR3 is TGTGCCAGCAGCTCCACCCCCGGGGTGGTATGGTATGGCTACACCTTC.

The chain couples TRBV2 to TRBJ2-2, with TRBD1 identical over 9 bases. In germline, CDR1 is SNHLY, CDR2 FYNNEI. V was clipped by 9 bases and J by 5 bases; unmatched bases: 10. The CDR3 has 15 amino acids. The CDR3 nucleotides read TGTGCCAGTTACACGGGACAGGGATATACCGGGGAGCTGTTTTTT. Its protein is CASYTGQGYTGELFF.

V and J are TRBV6-5 and TRBJ2-6; D call uncertain. V lost 2 bases and J 0 bases, leaving 8 bases between the germline ends. This CDR3 contains 16 residues. Germline assignment: CDR1 MNHEY and CDR2 SVGAGI. The CDR3 protein is CASSYEAPSGANVLTF. CDR3 nucleotides: TGTGCCAGCAGTTACGAGGCCCCCTCTGGGGCCAACGTCCTGACTTTC.

The chain combines TRBV12-3 or TRBV12-4 with TRBJ1-1; the D gene is possibly TRBD1 (6 bases). The CDR3 spans 12 residues. The V and J ends lost 6 bases and 6 bases respectively, with 11 bases between them. CDR3 amino acids: CASRQGFAEAFF. CDR3 in DNA: TGTGCCAGCAGACAGGGTTTCGCTGAAGCTTTCTTT.

V usage is TRBV4-1 and J usage is TRBJ1-4; D unresolved. This CDR3 is 17 amino acids long. The V end was cut by 2 bases, the J end by 4 bases, with 17 bases between. Germline values: CDR1 MGHRA, CDR2 YSYEKL. CDR3 loop: CASSQPYTSGYNEKLFF. The CDR3 region has the DNA TGCGCCAGCAGCCAACCATACACTTCAGGATATAATGAAAAACTGTTTTTT.

This chain joins TRBV5-5 and TRBJ1-1, with TRBD1 matching over 7 bases. The CDR3 length is 13 residues. CDR1 and CDR2 from the germline V gene are SGHKS and YYEKEE (reference sequence). V lost 4 bases, J lost 4 bases, and 4 bases stayed unmatched. This CDR3 is CASSPTGITEAFF. The CDR3 DNA reads as TGTGCCAGCAGCCCGACAGGGATCACTGAAGCTTTCTTT.

The J gene is TRBJ1-3, the V gene TRBV5-5; 12 positions agree with TRBD1. J gave up 3 bases and V 3 bases, and 7 bases lay outside the gene matches. Germline V gene sequence: CDR1 SGHKS, CDR2 YYEKEE (reference sequence). The CDR3 runs 17 residues. CDR3 amino acids: CASSWGTGGAGGNTIYF. The CDR3 nucleotides are TGTGCCAGCAGCTGGGGGACAGGGGGCGCCGGTGGAAACACCATATATTTT.

The CDR3 loop reads CASRNRDRGSGSNQPQHF. The CDR3 bases are TGTGCCAGCAGAAACCGGGACAGGGGTTCCGGGAGCAATCAGCCCCAGCATTTT. The V gene is TRBV6-4, the J gene TRBJ1-5, with 10 bases lining up with TRBD1. This CDR3 has 18 amino acids. Germline V lookup: CDR1 MRHNA, CDR2 SNTAGT. With V trimmed by 6 bases and J by 1 base, 12 bases remained unmatched.

The chain recombines TRBV20-1 with TRBJ2-5, with 9 positions matching TRBD2. Trimming took 3 bases from V and 6 from J; bases not matched to a gene: 11. CDR1 is DFQATT and CDR2 is SNEGSKA in the germline V gene (reference sequence). CDR3 length equals 15 residues. Here the CDR3 DNA reads TGCAGTGCTAGTGACGCGGGGGGGCCACTGAAGACCCAGTACTTC. This gives the protein CSASDAGGPLKTQYF.